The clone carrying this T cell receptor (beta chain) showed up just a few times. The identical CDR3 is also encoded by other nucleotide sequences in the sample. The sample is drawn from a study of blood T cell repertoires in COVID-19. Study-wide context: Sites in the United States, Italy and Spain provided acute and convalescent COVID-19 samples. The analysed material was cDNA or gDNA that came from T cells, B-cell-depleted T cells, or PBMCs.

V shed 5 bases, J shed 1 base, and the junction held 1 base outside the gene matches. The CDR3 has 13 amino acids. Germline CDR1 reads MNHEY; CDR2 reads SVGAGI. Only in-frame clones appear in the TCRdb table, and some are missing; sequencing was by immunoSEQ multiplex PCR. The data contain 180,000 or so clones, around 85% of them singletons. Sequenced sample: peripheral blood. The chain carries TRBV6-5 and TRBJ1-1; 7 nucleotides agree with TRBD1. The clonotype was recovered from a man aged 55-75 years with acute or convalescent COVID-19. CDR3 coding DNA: TGTGCCAGCAGTCGACAGGGGAACACTGAAGCTTTCTTT. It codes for CASSRQGNTEAFF.